This is a list of T cell receptor beta chains from one sample in a study of identical twins. MiXCR, run by TCRdb on the 5' RACE reads, gives a single entry per CDR3 protein. The sample carries about 690,000 distinct CDR3 sequences, less than 25% recorded once. The sample was also reused in another study, on T cells expressing NK-cell markers.

The sequenced material came from PBMCs. All receptors derive from a woman aged 18-29 years in good health. Both conserved end residues are part of each CDR3. The order of the fields is V gene, D gene, J gene, clone size, CDR3 protein, CDR3 DNA. A D gene is named only where the DNA matches it firmly. Not every row has a clone size; where given, it reads once, few, many or a size class.

>TRBV9|NA|TRBJ2-6|many
CASSVSGANVLTF
TGTGCCAGCAGCGTCTCTGGGGCCAACGTCCTGACTTTC
>TRBV20-1|TRBD1|TRBJ2-3|NA
CSPSGQGFTDTQYF
TGCAGTCCCTCGGGACAGGGTTTCACAGATACGCAGTATTTT
>TRBV5-1|TRBD1|TRBJ1-3|NA
CASRGQFSGNTIYF
TGCGCCAGCAGGGGACAGTTCTCTGGAAACACCATATATTTT
>TRBV6-2/TRBV6-3|NA|TRBJ2-2|many
CASRRNTGELFF
TGTGCCAGCAGGAGGAACACCGGGGAGCTGTTTTTT
>TRBV12-3/TRBV12-4|NA|TRBJ2-7|few
CASSYIRRTNSYEQYF
TGTGCCAGCAGTTATATCCGGCGCACGAATTCCTACGAGCAGTACTTC
>TRBV5-6|NA|TRBJ2-1|few
CASSFWSLSNEQFF
TGTGCCAGCAGCTTCTGGTCTCTGAGCAATGAGCAGTTCTTC
>TRBV5-1|NA|TRBJ1-1|NA
CASSWGAERGNTEAFF
TGCGCCAGCAGCTGGGGGGCTGAAAGAGGGAACACTGAAGCTTTCTTT
>TRBV7-6|NA|TRBJ2-5|few
CASSLWASVGETQYF
TGTGCCAGCAGCTTATGGGCCTCGGTTGGGGAGACCCAGTACTTC
>TRBV7-2|TRBD2|TRBJ2-7|NA
CASSLLATEQYF
TGTGCCAGCAGCCTACTAGCGACCGAGCAGTACTTC
>TRBV6-5|NA|TRBJ2-2|NA
CASSYWERRWAGELFF
TGTGCCAGCAGTTACTGGGAGAGGCGGTGGGCCGGGGAGCTGTTTTTT
>TRBV4-3|NA|TRBJ2-5|few
CASSQSTRETQYF
TGCGCCAGCAGCCAATCGACTAGAGAGACCCAGTACTTC
>TRBV5-1|TRBD1|TRBJ1-4|many
CASSPDRGREKLFF
TGCGCCAGCAGCCCAGACAGGGGGCGTGAAAAACTGTTTTTT
>TRBV13|TRBD1|TRBJ2-2|few
CASRTGEHTGELFF
TGTGCCAGCAGAACAGGGGAGCACACCGGGGAGCTGTTTTTT
>TRBV25-1|NA|TRBJ2-5|few
CASSPRTNQETQYF
TGTGCCAGCAGTCCCCGGACCAACCAAGAGACCCAGTACTTC
>TRBV29-1|NA|TRBJ2-1|few
CSVEDGGWVSYNEQFF
TGCAGCGTTGAAGACGGTGGTTGGGTCTCCTACAATGAGCAGTTCTTC
>TRBV20-1|NA|TRBJ2-5|NA
CSARGTLGTQYF
TGCAGTGCTAGAGGGACTCTGGGGACCCAGTACTTC
>TRBV6-1|TRBD2|TRBJ2-7|many
CASSRSLAGLGEQYF
TGTGCCAGCAGCCGGTCCTTAGCGGGATTAGGCGAGCAGTACTTC
>TRBV11-2|NA|TRBJ2-7|few
CASTVGAEQYF
TGTGCCAGCACCGTTGGGGCCGAGCAGTACTTC
>TRBV4-2|NA|TRBJ2-7|few
CASSQSPQYEQYF
TGTGCCAGCAGCCAAAGTCCTCAGTACGAGCAGTACTTC
>TRBV12-3/TRBV12-4|NA|TRBJ2-7|few
CASSFTGGNEQYF
TGTGCCAGCAGCTTTACCGGAGGTAACGAGCAGTACTTC
>TRBV6-1|NA|TRBJ2-1|NA
CASSEGVQGEQFF
TGTGCCAGCAGTGAGGGTGTGCAGGGTGAGCAGTTCTTC
>TRBV10-3|TRBD2|TRBJ2-1|many
CASDRTSGSSEQFF
TGTGCCAGCGACCGGACTAGCGGGAGTTCTGAGCAGTTCTTC
>TRBV15|NA|TRBJ2-5|NA
CATSRGLGRLGETQYF
TGTGCCACCAGCAGAGGACTGGGCAGGTTGGGAGAGACCCAGTACTTC